This TCR beta chain was identified in a study of cytomegalovirus exposure and HLA in healthy donors. Primers included in the PCR were 60 Vbeta and 13 Jbeta primers. Libraries were prepared by immunoSEQ multiplex PCR; TCRdb keeps only in-frame clonotypes and omits some of them. The sample holds about 120,000 clones, 55% to 75% seen once. Study-wide points: Reportedly, cytomegalovirus status was diagnosed with high sensitivity and specificity.

These donors, healthy bone marrow donors, were studied. Worth noting for this clone: What it binds is not known.

The origin of this receptor is a woman aged 40 to 49 in good health and CMV-seropositive. Sequencing was performed on PBMCs.

The DNA of the CDR3 is TGTGCCAGTACCCCTAGGCGACAGGGGGGCGAAAAACTGTTTTTT. Residues: CASTPRRQGGEKLFF. This rearrangement joins TRBV19 to TRBJ1-4; 9 nucleotides agree with TRBD1. This CDR3 has 15 residues. Germline V gene data show CDR1 as LNHDA and CDR2 as SQIVND (reference sequence). V trimming: 7 bases; J trimming: 8 bases; junction bases outside the gene matches: 11.